This TCR beta chain is drawn from a study of shared clonotypes between healthy human individuals. Measured with immunoSEQ multiplex PCR; TCRdb has only the in-frame clones, and not every one. Among just over 2,000,000 clones listed, about 95% were seen once. CD45RO-negative cells were positively selected for CCR7, leaving out terminally differentiated effector memory CD45RA+ cells. The CDR3 loop spans 14 amino acids. Germline CDR1 SGHNT, CDR2 YYREEE (reference sequence). V lost 4 bases to trimming and J lost 4 bases; unmatched junction nucleotides: 6. The receptor was derived from a young man in good health. The chain is built from TRBV5-4 and TRBJ2-7, with TRBD1 matching 9 bases. The sample taken for sequencing was naive CD8+ T cells sorted from blood. The DNA of the CDR3 is TGTGCCAGCAGCCCGGGACAGGGAGGATACGAGCAGTACTTC. Translated, it gives CASSPGQGGYEQYF.